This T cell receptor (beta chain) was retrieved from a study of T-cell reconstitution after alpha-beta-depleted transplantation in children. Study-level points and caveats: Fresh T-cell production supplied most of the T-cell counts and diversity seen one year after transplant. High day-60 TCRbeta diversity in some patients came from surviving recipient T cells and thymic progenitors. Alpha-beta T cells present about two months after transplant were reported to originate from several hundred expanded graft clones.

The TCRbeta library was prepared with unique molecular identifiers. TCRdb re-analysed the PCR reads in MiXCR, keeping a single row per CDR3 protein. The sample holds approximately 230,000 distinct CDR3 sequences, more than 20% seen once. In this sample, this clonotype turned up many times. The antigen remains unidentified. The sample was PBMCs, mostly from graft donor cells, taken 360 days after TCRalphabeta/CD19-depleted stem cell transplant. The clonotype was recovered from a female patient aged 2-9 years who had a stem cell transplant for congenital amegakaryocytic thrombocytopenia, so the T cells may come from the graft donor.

Here the CDR3 reads CASSINSYEQYF. Written as DNA, the CDR3 is TGTGCCAGCAGTATTAATTCCTACGAGCAGTACTTC. This sequence joins TRBV12-3 or TRBV12-4 and TRBJ2-7; unclear D gene. The CDR3 is made up of 12 amino acids. V was shortened by 5 bases and J by 1 base, with 6 bases between the two germline ends.